The clone carrying this T cell receptor (beta chain) occurred many times. The germline V and J ends were trimmed by 10 bases and 9 bases, with 19 bases remaining between them. From germline, CDR1 is MDHEN and CDR2 SYDVKM. The CDR3 sequence is 14 residues long. For TCR beta, libraries came from iRepertoire HTBI primers and Arm-PCR of CDR3 regions. One entry per CDR3 protein results from TCRdb running MiXCR on the multiplex PCR reads. Among about 470,000 distinct CDR3 sequences listed, about 20% were seen once. The sample's time point: persistent/refractory GD, antithyroid drugs over 5 years with positive TRAb. The TCR library was made from RNA that had been extracted from PBMCs in TRIzol. This specimen belongs to a study of regulatory T cells in long-lasting Graves disease.

The sequence was collected from a female donor with Graves disease. The sample was peripheral blood mononuclear cells (PBMCs), taken when the disease was refractory, from a patient treated with antithyroid drugs. The chain recombines TRBV28 with TRBJ1-6, with D maybe TRBD1 (5 bases). CDR3 bases: TGTGCCACCTTAAGAGACAGTGGCAGTTCACCCCTCCACTTT. Amino acids: CATLRDSGSSPLHF.